The 30 T cell receptor beta chains given below trace back to one sample, sequenced in a study of preoperative IRX-2 immunotherapy in early breast cancer. Profiling relied on immunoSEQ multiplex PCR, and the TCRdb table lists in-frame clones only, not all of them. The repertoire holds about 28,000 clones, under 90% seen once, with under 4% in the top ten. The treatment was: preoperative locoregional IRX-2 cytokine immunotherapy. The sample here was taken from a patient treated with IRX-2 immunotherapy. The origin of the receptors is a human donor with breast cancer.

DNA of the CDR3: TGTGCCAGCAGCTTAACTCCACGATCCCATGGCTACACCTTC. The encoded protein is CASSLTPRSHGYTF. The chain recombines TRBV7-1 with TRBJ1-2; D is uncertain. TRBV7-1 is given ORF status, its function remaining uncertain. The V and J ends lost 4 bases and 6 bases respectively, with 15 bases between them. CDR3 length equals 14 residues.

The chain has TRBV11-3 and TRBJ2-6; TRBD1 or TRBD2 may be the D gene (6 bases each). V shed 5 bases and J shed 0 bases, with 11 bases lying between them. In germline, CDR1 is SGHNT, CDR2 YENEEA. The CDR3 totals 16 residues. CDR3 residues: CASSGGGSSGANVLTF. CDR3 coding DNA: TGTGCCAGCAGCGGAGGGGGGAGCTCTGGGGCCAACGTCCTGACTTTC. The whole variable domain, filled in from reference TRBV11-3 and TRBJ2-6, reads EAGVVQSPRYKIIEKKQPVAFWCNPISGHNTLYWYLQNLGQGPELLIRYENEEAVDDSQLPKDRFSAERLKGVDSTLKIQPAELGDSAVYLCASSGGGSSGANVLTFGAGSRLTVL.

This clone was picked up a small number of times. The V gene is TRBV11-3, the J gene TRBJ2-7; 13 bases fit TRBD2. With V trimmed by 5 bases and J by 2 bases, 15 bases remained unmatched. Looked up from germline, CDR1 is SGHNT and CDR2 is YENEEA. This CDR3 region has 19 residues. CDR3 sequence reads: CASSLQLAGGPRGAYEQYF. CDR3 bases: TGTGCCAGCAGCCTTCAACTAGCGGGGGGGCCCAGAGGAGCCTACGAGCAGTACTTC.

This clone was seen only once. The chain uses TRBV14 and TRBJ1-4; TRBD1 aligns across 11 bases. V lost 2 bases to trimming and J lost 6 bases; unmatched junction nucleotides: 5. From germline, CDR1 is SGHDN and CDR2 FVKESK. This CDR3 contains 16 residues. The CDR3, as DNA: TGTGCCAGCAGCCAACCCCGGACAGGGGGCGATGAAAAACTGTTTTTT. This codes for CASSQPRTGGDEKLFF.

This chain connects TRBV11-3 to TRBJ1-4; D call uncertain. The CDR3 is made up of 14 amino acids. V lost 1 base to trimming and J lost 5 bases, with 8 bases between them. The V gene's germline CDR1 is SGHNT and CDR2 YENEEA. This CDR3 is CASSLGVGNEKLFF. CDR3 in DNA: TGTGCCAGCAGCTTAGGTGTAGGGAATGAAAAACTGTTTTTT.

The chain links TRBV29-1 to TRBJ2-2; 7 positions match TRBD2. Germline lookup yields CDR1 SQVTM and CDR2 ANQGSEA. The J segment lost 3 bases and the V segment lost 5 bases, leaving 15 bases of the junction unmatched. This CDR3 has 17 amino acids. The CDR3 region is CSVFVGAGREHTGELFF. DNA for the CDR3: TGCAGCGTTTTCGTCGGCGCGGGGCGGGAGCACACCGGGGAGCTGTTTTTT.

The rearrangement uses TRBV7-4 and TRBJ2-1, with 7 bases lining up with TRBD1. The V segment lost 2 bases and the J segment 3 bases; nucleotides outside the gene matches: 4. The CDR3 consists of 15 residues. Germline V lookup: CDR1 SGHVT, CDR2 SQSDAQ. CDR3: CASSLYTGDYNEQFF. In DNA form, the CDR3 reads TGTGCCAGCAGCTTATATACAGGGGACTACAATGAGCAGTTCTTC.

This clone came up a few times. V is TRBV6-8 and J is TRBJ1-3; D remains unclear. From germline, CDR1 is MNHGY and CDR2 SAAAGT. With 7 bases removed from V and 0 bases from J, the gap between germline ends came to 7 bases. This CDR3 has 13 amino acids. The chain's CDR3 is CASIPRSGNTIYF. CDR3 coding DNA: TGTGCCAGCATTCCTCGCTCTGGAAACACCATATATTTT.

This clone has a single count. The chain uses TRBV6-8 and TRBJ2-5; 10 bases map to TRBD2. Trimming took 10 bases from V and 7 from J; bases not matched to a gene: 9. The CDR3 consists of 13 residues. Germline values: CDR1 MNHGY, CDR2 SAAAGT. CDR3 region: CAISGGGEVTQYF. The CDR3 DNA reads as TGTGCCATCAGCGGGGGGGGAGAAGTGACCCAGTACTTC.

The V gene is TRBV5-1, the J gene TRBJ1-6; D gene ambiguous. The CDR3 loop spans 15 amino acids. The V gene's germline CDR1 is SGHRS and CDR2 YFSETQ. V was trimmed by 4 bases and J by 9 bases, leaving 17 bases between them. CDR3 DNA: TGCGCCAGCAGCCGACGCGGGGAGGTTGGTTCACCCCTCCACTTT. Amino acids: CASSRRGEVGSPLHF.

The chain joins TRBV6-8 to TRBJ1-2; no definite D call. Germline V CDR1 and CDR2: MNHGY, SAAAGT. The V end was cut by 0 bases, the J end by 6 bases, with 11 bases between. This CDR3 spans 14 amino acids. The CDR3, as DNA: TGTGCCAGCAGTTACTCGGGGTCGGGAGATGGCTACACCTTC. Translating it yields CASSYSGSGDGYTF.

The rearrangement joins TRBV7-4 to TRBJ1-1, with TRBD1 identical over 10 bases. The CDR3 has 14 amino acids. Germline CDR1 and CDR2: SGHVT and SQSDAQ. J gave up 6 bases and V 7 bases, and 8 bases lay outside the gene matches. DNA for the CDR3: TGTGCCAGCAACACCGACAGGGGGCTGGCTGAAGCTTTCTTT. It codes for CASNTDRGLAEAFF. Variable domain in full (rest from reference TRBV7-4 and TRBJ1-1): GAGVSQSPRYKVAKRGRDVALRCDSISGHVTLYWYRQTLGQGSEVLTYSQSDAQRDKSGRPSGRFSAERPERSVSTLKIQRTEQGDSAVYLCASNTDRGLAEAFFGQGTRLTVV.

The genes are TRBV28 and TRBJ1-5; D ambiguous. CDR3 length equals 13 residues. V was clipped by 3 bases and J by 4 bases, with 7 bases between them. The germline gives CDR1 MDHEN, CDR2 SYDVKM. CDR3: CASSFVGNQPQHF. For the CDR3, the DNA is TGTGCCAGCAGTTTTGTGGGGAATCAGCCCCAGCATTTT.

The chain has TRBV11-3 and TRBJ2-7; TRBD1 agrees at 7 bases. Germline CDR1 reads SGHNT; CDR2 reads YENEEA. The CDR3 is made up of 15 amino acids. Trimming took 1 base from V and 3 from J; bases not matched to a gene: 6. CDR3 sequence (DNA): TGTGCCAGCAGCTTAGTGGGGACAGTCCTCTACGAGCAGTACTTC. Protein product: CASSLVGTVLYEQYF.

The chain couples TRBV10-3 to TRBJ1-2; D gene uncertain. The V end was cut by 0 bases, the J end by 5 bases, with 7 bases between. The CDR3 loop spans 13 amino acids. Germline V gene sequence: CDR1 ENHRY, CDR2 SYGVKD. The CDR3 nucleotides read TGTGCCATCAGTGAGTCGATCAGATATGGCTACACCTTC. This codes for CAISESIRYGYTF.

The J gene is TRBJ2-3, the V gene TRBV6-8; D is uncertain. Germline V lookup: CDR1 MNHGY, CDR2 SAAAGT. This CDR3 spans 14 amino acids. V gave up 5 bases and J gave up 6 bases, with 15 bases separating them. The CDR3 loop reads CASSDGLPRDTQYF. The DNA of the CDR3 is TGTGCCAGCAGTGACGGGCTACCGAGGGATACGCAGTATTTT.

This chain connects TRBV11-3 to TRBJ2-1; 7 bases line up with TRBD1. CDR3 length equals 17 residues. Trimming at V came to 0 bases and at J to 0 bases, leaving 5 bases not matched to a gene. Germline V CDR1 and CDR2: SGHNT, YENEEA. CDR3 DNA: TGTGCCAGCAGCTTAGATTCGGGACAGAGCTCCTACAATGAGCAGTTCTTC. It encodes CASSLDSGQSSYNEQFF.

J is TRBJ2-2 and V is TRBV15, with 8 bases identical to TRBD1. Trimming cost V 4 bases and J 0 bases; bases outside gene matches: 1. There are 15 residues in the CDR3. CDR1 and CDR2 from the germline V gene are LNHNV and YYDKDF (reference sequence). CDR3 region: CATSKGQANTGELFF. CDR3 nucleotides: TGTGCCACCAGCAAGGGACAGGCGAACACCGGGGAGCTGTTTTTT.

This sequence joins TRBV6-8 and TRBJ1-2, with TRBD1 identical over 8 bases. Germline CDR1 is MNHGY and CDR2 is SAAAGT. The CDR3 spans 14 residues. J was trimmed by 3 bases and V by 5 bases; bases with no gene match: 5. The CDR3 DNA sequence: TGTGCCAGCAGTGCGGAGACAGGGGACTATGGCTACACCTTC. The encoded protein is CASSAETGDYGYTF.

This clone was picked up one time. The V call is TRBV30, the J call TRBJ1-1; D is uncertain. V was pared by 1 base and J by 6 bases, with 12 bases between. The CDR3 has 13 residues. In germline, CDR1 is GTSNPN, CDR2 SVGIG (reference sequence). CDR3 coding DNA: TGTGCCTGGAGTGGCGACCGTGGGCCTGAAGCTTTCTTT. This sequence encodes CAWSGDRGPEAFF. The complete variable domain, with remaining parts taken from reference TRBV30 and TRBJ1-1, reads SQTIHQWPATLVQPVGSPLSLECTVEGTSNPNLYWYRQAAGRGLQLLFYSVGIGQISSEVPQNLSASRPQDRQFILSSKKLLLSDSGFYLCAWSGDRGPEAFFGQGTRLTVV.

The gene calls are TRBV6-4 and TRBJ1-6; D ambiguous. The ends were cut back, 3 bases at V and 4 bases at J, with 10 bases in the middle. Germline CDR1 is MRHNA and CDR2 is SNTAGT. This CDR3 is 15 amino acids long. The CDR3 region is CASSEMDSYNSPLHF. In DNA, the CDR3 is TGTGCCAGCAGTGAAATGGACTCATATAATTCACCCCTCCACTTT.

The rearrangement links TRBV6-8 to TRBJ1-5; maybe TRBD1 (5 bases). This CDR3 is built from 15 residues. Germline-derived CDR1 and CDR2 are MNHGY and SAAAGT. Trimming pared 10 bases from V and 0 bases from J, leaving 16 bases between. The CDR3 sequence: CAISEDKFSNQPQHF. CDR3 in DNA: TGTGCCATCAGCGAGGACAAGTTTAGCAATCAGCCCCAGCATTTT.

In its sample, this clone was seen a few times. The chain recombines TRBV28 with TRBJ1-4, with D perhaps matching TRBD1 (5 bases). The CDR3 has 14 residues. V lost 6 bases, J lost 3 bases, and 11 bases lay in between. Germline CDR1 is MDHEN and CDR2 is SYDVKM. CDR3 residues: CASRETEPNEKLFF. CDR3 coding DNA: TGTGCCAGCAGAGAGACAGAGCCTAATGAAAAACTGTTTTTT. The full variable domain, in which reference TRBV28 and TRBJ1-4 provide the parts outside the CDR3, is DVKVTQSSRYLVKRTGEKVFLECVQDMDHENMFWYRQDPGLGLRLIYFSYDVKMKEKGDIPEGYSVSREKKERFSLILESASTNQTSMYLCASRETEPNEKLFFGSGTQLSVL.

In nucleotides, the CDR3 is TGTGCCTGGAGTGTCACGAGCGCTGAAGCTTTCTTT. Encoded protein: CAWSVTSAEAFF. The genes are TRBV30 and TRBJ1-1, with D hard to call. This CDR3 is 12 amino acids long. Trimming left V 0 bases short and J 6 bases short, with 8 bases between. Per germline, CDR1 GTSNPN and CDR2 SVGIG (reference sequence). Supplemented by reference TRBV30 and TRBJ1-1, the full variable domain reads SQTIHQWPATLVQPVGSPLSLECTVEGTSNPNLYWYRQAAGRGLQLLFYSVGIGQISSEVPQNLSASRPQDRQFILSSKKLLLSDSGFYLCAWSVTSAEAFFGQGTRLTVV.

The chain has TRBV6-8 and TRBJ1-3, with D possibly TRBD1 on 5 matching bases. V gave up 7 bases and J gave up 0 bases, with 13 bases separating them. Per germline, CDR1 MNHGY and CDR2 SAAAGT. This CDR3 is built from 15 residues. The CDR3 DNA reads TGTGCCAGCACTAGAGAGGGGTTCTCTGGAAACACCATATATTTT. Its protein is CASTREGFSGNTIYF.

The chain couples TRBV28 to TRBJ1-1; D call uncertain. Trimming pared 6 bases from V and 2 bases from J, leaving 13 bases between. Germline V CDR1 and CDR2: MDHEN, SYDVKM. The CDR3 runs to 14 residues. CDR3 region: CASRKTSGNTEAFF. For the CDR3, the DNA is TGTGCCAGCAGAAAGACATCAGGTAACACTGAAGCTTTCTTT. Drawing the rest from reference TRBV28 and TRBJ1-1, the complete variable domain is DVKVTQSSRYLVKRTGEKVFLECVQDMDHENMFWYRQDPGLGLRLIYFSYDVKMKEKGDIPEGYSVSREKKERFSLILESASTNQTSMYLCASRKTSGNTEAFFGQGTRLTVV.

The chain joins TRBV6-8 to TRBJ1-2, with D unclear. The CDR3 spans 13 residues. Germline loops: CDR1 MNHGY, CDR2 SAAAGT. Trimming shortened V by 2 bases and J by 12 bases, and 16 bases separated the two germline ends. This CDR3 reads CASSYVPGDSHTF. The CDR3 DNA reads as TGTGCCAGCAGTTACGTGCCAGGCGACTCACACACCTTC.

V is TRBV6-8 and J is TRBJ2-7; TRBD1 is a possible D gene (6 bases). With 6 bases removed from V and 1 base from J, the gap between germline ends came to 7 bases. The germline CDR1 and CDR2 sequences are MNHGY and SAAAGT. CDR3 length: 12 amino acids. CDR3 nucleotide sequence: TGTGCCAGCAGGACAGGTTCCTACGAGCAGTACTTC. The encoded protein is CASRTGSYEQYF.

Regarding this clone: Relative to the germline gene, one junction end is altered; a read error may explain this. The DNA of the CDR3 is TGTGCCAGCAGCCCAGCCGGGACCAACCAAGAGACCCAGTACTTC. Translated, it gives CASSPAGTNQETQYF. The gene calls are TRBV7-1 and TRBJ2-5; D may be TRBD1 or TRBD2 (5 bases each). TRBV7-1 is classed as an ORF, of uncertain function. The CDR3 is 15 amino acids.

The chain joins TRBV30 to TRBJ1-2; D uncertain. This CDR3 contains 11 residues. V was shortened by 4 bases and J by 2 bases, with 5 bases between the two germline ends. Germline V gene data show CDR1 as GTSNPN and CDR2 as SVGIG (reference sequence). The CDR3 DNA reads TGTGCCTGGATTACCAACTATGGCTACACCTTC. It yields the protein CAWITNYGYTF.